This T cell receptor (beta chain) was sequenced for a study of blood T cell repertoires in COVID-19. For the study at large: Both acute and convalescent COVID-19 samples were obtained from the United States, Italy and Spain. Nucleic acid was either cDNA or gDNA, and it came from T cells, B-cell-depleted T cells, or PBMCs.

Study processing details: Amplifying reference gene primers gave estimates of nucleated cell counts. Measured with immunoSEQ multiplex PCR; TCRdb has only the in-frame clones, and not every one. Clone size and V and J calls were adopted from that table, with D and trimming inferred from the DNA. The sample has about 170,000 clones; about 86% are singletons. Material for sequencing was peripheral blood. The receptor's source is a human donor with acute or convalescent COVID-19. The donor label of this sample is uncertain.

The CDR3 bases are TGTGCCAGCGCCCCGCTGGCAGGATCCTACAATGAGCAGTTCTTC. The encoded protein is CASAPLAGSYNEQFF. This chain joins TRBV18 and TRBJ2-1; no definite D call. The CDR3 loop spans 15 amino acids. Germline V gives CDR1 KGHSH, CDR2 LQKENI. V lost 8 bases and J lost 1, with 15 bases in between.